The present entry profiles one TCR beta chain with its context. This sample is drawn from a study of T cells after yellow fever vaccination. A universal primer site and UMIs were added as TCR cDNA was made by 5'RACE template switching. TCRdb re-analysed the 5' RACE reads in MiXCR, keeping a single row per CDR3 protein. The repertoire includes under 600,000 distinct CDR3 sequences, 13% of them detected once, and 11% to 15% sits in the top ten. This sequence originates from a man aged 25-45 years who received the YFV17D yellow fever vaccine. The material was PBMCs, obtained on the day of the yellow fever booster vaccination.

CDR3 in amino acids: CASMTGVETQYF. The DNA for the CDR3 is TGTGCCAGCATGACGGGGGTGGAGACCCAGTACTTC. This chain uses TRBV6-2 or TRBV6-3 with TRBJ2-5; possibly TRBD2 for D (6 bases). Germline CDR1 is MNHEY and CDR2 is SVGEGT. Deletions cut 7 bases from V and 5 bases from J, with 11 bases between. This CDR3 has 12 amino acids.